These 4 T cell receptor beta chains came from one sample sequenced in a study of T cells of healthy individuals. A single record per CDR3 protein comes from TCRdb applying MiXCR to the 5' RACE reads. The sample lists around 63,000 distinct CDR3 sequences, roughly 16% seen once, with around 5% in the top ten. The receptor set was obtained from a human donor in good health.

CDR3 bases: TGTGCCATCAGGGGGGGCGGGAGCGCGTCGAATGAGCAGTTCTTC. Translation: CAIRGGGSASNEQFF. The chain couples TRBV10-3 to TRBJ2-1; tentatively, D is TRBD2 (7 bases). CDR3 length: 15 residues. The V end was cut by 6 bases, the J end by 7 bases, with 19 bases between. The germline gives CDR1 ENHRY, CDR2 SYGVKD.

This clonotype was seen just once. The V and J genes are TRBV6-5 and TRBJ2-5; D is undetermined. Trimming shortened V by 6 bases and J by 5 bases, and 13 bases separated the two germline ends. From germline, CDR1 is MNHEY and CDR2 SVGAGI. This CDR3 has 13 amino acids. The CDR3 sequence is CASSPSLIETQYF. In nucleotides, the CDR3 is TGTGCCAGCAGCCCCTCCTTAATCGAGACCCAGTACTTC.

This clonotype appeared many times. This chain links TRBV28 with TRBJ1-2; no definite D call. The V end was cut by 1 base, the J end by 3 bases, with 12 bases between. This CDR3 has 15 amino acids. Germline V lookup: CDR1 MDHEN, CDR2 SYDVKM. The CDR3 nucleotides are TGTGCCAGCAGTTTATCCGCTCGGGAGGACTATGGCTACACCTTC. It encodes CASSLSAREDYGYTF.

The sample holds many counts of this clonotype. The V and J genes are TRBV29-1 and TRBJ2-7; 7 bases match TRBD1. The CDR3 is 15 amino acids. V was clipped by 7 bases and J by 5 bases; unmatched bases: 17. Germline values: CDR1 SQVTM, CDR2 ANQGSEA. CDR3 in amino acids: CSATGTVDVGDEQYF. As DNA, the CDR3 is TGCAGCGCTACCGGGACAGTGGATGTAGGGGACGAGCAGTACTTC.